The rows below give T cell receptor beta chains drawn from one sample of a study of cytomegalovirus exposure and HLA in healthy donors. Repertoires were generated with immunoSEQ multiplex PCR, while TCRdb's copy carries only in-frame clones and drops some. This sample yields about 120,000 clones, of which 86% are seen a single time; roughly 5% belongs to the top ten. Sequenced: PBMCs. Receptors originate from a man aged 18-30 years in good health and CMV-seronegative. The CDR3 runs from the conserved cysteine through the conserved F or W. The order of the fields is clone size, V gene, D gene, J gene, CDR3 DNA, CDR3 protein. D genes are given only for firm matches. Not all rows give a size; the values are once, few, many and, for expanded clones, a class.

.,TRBV27,.,TRBJ1-1,TGTGCCAGCGGAGCAGGGGTCCCTGAAGCTTTCTTT,CASGAGVPEAFF
.,TRBV11-2,.,TRBJ2-1,TGTGCCAGCAGCCCATGGTCCAGCTCCTACAATGAGCAGTTCTTC,CASSPWSSSYNEQFF
.,TRBV6-1,.,TRBJ2-1,TGTGCCAGCAGTGTGAGCTCTGTATACTCCTACAATGAGCAGTTCTTC,CASSVSSVYSYNEQFF
.,TRBV6-5,TRBD1,TRBJ1-1,TGTGCCAGCAGTTGGGGGGGCAGGGGGCCCGGTGAAGCTTTCTTT,CASSWGGRGPGEAFF
.,TRBV28,.,TRBJ1-1,TGTGCCAGCAGTTCTTACAGGGTAACTGAAGCTTTCTTT,CASSSYRVTEAFF
.,TRBV2,TRBD1,TRBJ1-5,TGTGCCAGCAGTGAATTGCGGGCAGGGGGCAACCATCAGCCCCAGCATTTT,CASSELRAGGNHQPQHF
few,TRBV7-9,TRBD1,TRBJ2-2,TGTGCCAGCAGCTCCTACACAGGGGCTGGCGGGGAGCTGTTTTTT,CASSSYTGAGGELFF
.,TRBV19,.,TRBJ1-3,TGTGCCAGTAGTATAATTTCAGACGGGGGCTCTGGAAACACCATATATTTT,CASSIISDGGSGNTIYF
.,TRBV30,TRBD1,TRBJ1-1,TGTGCCTGGAGCGACCCAGCACAGGGGGTCGGTGAAGCTTTCTTT,CAWSDPAQGVGEAFF
once,TRBV25-1,.,TRBJ2-1,TGTGCCAGCAGTAAAAGGGGGAGCTCCTACAATGAGCAGTTCTTC,CASSKRGSSYNEQFF
.,TRBV14,TRBD2,TRBJ2-1,TGTGCCAGCAGCCCCCTCTCGACTAGCGGGGCTGAGCAGTTCTTC,CASSPLSTSGAEQFF
.,TRBV6-5,.,TRBJ2-1,TGTGCCAGCAGTTACTCCCCCTTAGAAAGGGGCAATGAGCAGTTCTTC,CASSYSPLERGNEQFF
once,TRBV5-6,.,TRBJ2-1,TGTGCCAGCAGCTTGGCCTCCTCTCATGAGCAGTTCTTC,CASSLASSHEQFF
.,TRBV5-6,TRBD2,TRBJ2-2,TGTGCCAGCAGCTTGGTGGGACTAGCAACCGGGGAGCTGTTTTTT,CASSLVGLATGELFF
.,TRBV5-1,TRBD2,TRBJ2-5,TGCGCCAGCAGCTATAGCGGGAGTGGAGAGACCCAGTACTTC,CASSYSGSGETQYF
.,TRBV4-2,TRBD1,TRBJ2-7,TGTGCCAGCAGCCAAGAACAGGGGGCCTACGAGCAGTACTTC,CASSQEQGAYEQYF
.,TRBV19,.,TRBJ2-7,TGTGCCAGTAGTATTGGGGGACAACTGTACGAGCAGTACTTC,CASSIGGQLYEQYF
.,TRBV25-1,.,TRBJ1-1,TGTGCCAGCATGCTGAACAGGGAAGCTTTCTTT,CASMLNREAFF
.,TRBV19,TRBD2,TRBJ2-5,TGTGCCAGTAACCCTAGCGGCTCGAACGGTCGGGAGACCCAGTACTTC,CASNPSGSNGRETQYF
few,TRBV29-1,.,TRBJ2-2,TGCAGCGTTGAATTGAGAGGGGAGCTGTTTTTT,CSVELRGELFF
few,TRBV27,TRBD1,TRBJ1-1,TGTGCCAGCAGTTCGACAGGGGGGAACACTGAAGCTTTCTTT,CASSSTGGNTEAFF
.,TRBV7-9,TRBD2,TRBJ2-7,TGTGCCAGCAGGGCTACTAGCGGGAGGGCAAACGAGCAGTACTTC,CASRATSGRANEQYF